This T cell receptor (beta chain) originates from a study of CXCR3-negative and CXCR3-positive naive CD8 T cells. Study conclusions and caveats: Naive cells with CXCR3 showed TRB CDR3s that were more hydrophobic than those in CXCR3-negative naive cells. The study found comparably high diversity in both naive subsets and much lower diversity in memory CD8+ cells. In cryopreserved cells, CXCR3 expression partially decreased, and fresh PBMCs were used in most assays.

Definition of naive CD8+ T cells rested on a CD45RO-CCR7+CD27+CD95- profile. This CDR3 comprises 15 residues. Germline V gene data show CDR1 as LNHNV and CDR2 as YYDKDF (reference sequence). A note on this clonotype: Antigen unknown.

Researchers prepared the TRB cDNA libraries using 5' RACE with UMI labels. Each CDR3 protein gets one entry in TCRdb, which reprocessed the 5' RACE reads and gives no DNA. The sample table includes about 89,000 distinct CDR3 sequences. This clonotype was obtained from a human donor in good health. Some clones in this sample may be carry-over from other donors' samples. The sample taken for sequencing was naive CXCR3+ CD8+ T cells from blood. Subset in this sample: CD45RO-CCR7+CD27+CD95- naive CD8+ T cells expressing CXCR3 (TNR3+). The chain joins TRBV15 to TRBJ2-5; the TRBD1 assignment by TCRdb is unverifiable without DNA. The CDR3 spells CATSEDRGQAETQYF. Filled out from reference TRBV15 and TRBJ2-5, the complete variable domain reads DAMVIQNPRYQVTQFGKPVTLSCSQTLNHNVMYWYQQKSSQAPKLLFHYYDKDFNNEADTPDNFQSRRPNTSFCFLDIRSPGLGDTAMYLCATSEDRGQAETQYFGPGTRLLVL.